What follows are 10 T cell receptor beta chains derived from one specimen sequenced in a study of blood T cell repertoires in COVID-19. The repertoire was sequenced with immunoSEQ multiplex PCR; TCRdb's copy has only in-frame clones and lacks some. The data hold approximately 360,000 clones, with around 83% observed a single time. The sequenced material came from PBMCs or T cells enriched from blood (not recorded which). The receptors stem from a woman between 50 and 59 years old who had recovered from COVID-19.

The rearrangement joins TRBV6-2 or TRBV6-3 to TRBJ1-2; D gene unclear. Germline V gene sequence: CDR1 MNHEY, CDR2 SVGEGT. This CDR3 is built from 14 residues. Trimming left V 3 bases short and J 4 bases short, with 12 bases between. The CDR3 loop is CASSYSSTIYGYTF. Written as DNA, the CDR3 is TGTGCCAGCAGTTATAGTTCGACTATCTATGGCTACACCTTC.

This clone occurred a few times. The V gene is TRBV9, the J gene TRBJ2-2; D is possibly TRBD2 (6 bases). This CDR3 is built from 15 residues. The V gene lost 4 bases and the J gene lost 7 bases, with 17 bases spanning the gap. Germline loops: CDR1 SGDLS, CDR2 YYNGEE. The CDR3 here is CASSPVAARGGELFF. CDR3 in DNA: TGTGCCAGCAGCCCAGTAGCGGCCCGCGGCGGGGAGCTGTTTTTT.

This clone has a single count. The chain is built from TRBV14 and TRBJ2-1; D gene ambiguous. Trimming took off 1 base at V and 9 bases at J, with 10 bases between the two ends. The CDR3 runs to 13 residues. Germline-derived CDR1 and CDR2 are SGHDN and FVKESK. DNA for the CDR3: TGTGCCAGCAGCCAAGTTAATGCGGCTGAGCAGTTCTTC. Protein product: CASSQVNAAEQFF.

The chain recombines TRBV28 with TRBJ1-5; D remains ambiguous. The germline V gene encodes CDR1 MDHEN and CDR2 SYDVKM. CDR3 length: 13 amino acids. The germline V and J ends were trimmed by 7 bases and 1 base, with 8 bases remaining between them. CDR3 in amino acids: CASTVRSNQPQHF. CDR3 in DNA: TGTGCCAGCACCGTGCGGAGCAATCAGCCCCAGCATTTT.

The V and J genes are TRBV5-1 and TRBJ1-2; D not resolved. V was shortened by 4 bases and J by 2 bases, with 12 bases between the two germline ends. The CDR3 length is 14 residues. The germline V gene encodes CDR1 SGHRS and CDR2 YFSETQ. The CDR3 DNA is TGCGCCAGCAGCCCCAGAGGTGGGAACTATGGCTACACCTTC. This encodes CASSPRGGNYGYTF. Filled out from reference TRBV5-1 and TRBJ1-2, the complete variable domain reads KAGVTQTPRYLIKTRGQQVTLSCSPISGHRSVSWYQQTPGQGLQFLFEYFSETQRNKGNFPGRFSGRQFSNSRSEMNVSTLELGDSALYLCASSPRGGNYGYTFGSGTRLTVV.

V is TRBV5-1 and J is TRBJ1-1, with D possibly matching TRBD1 (5 bases). V was pared by 3 bases and J by 4 bases, with 10 bases between. This CDR3 region has 13 residues. Germline CDR1 reads SGHRS; CDR2 reads YFSETQ. The CDR3 loop reads CASSWDGGTEAFF. The CDR3 nucleotides are TGCGCCAGCAGCTGGGACGGGGGCACTGAAGCTTTCTTT. Full variable domain (rest looked up from reference TRBV5-1 and TRBJ1-1): KAGVTQTPRYLIKTRGQQVTLSCSPISGHRSVSWYQQTPGQGLQFLFEYFSETQRNKGNFPGRFSGRQFSNSRSEMNVSTLELGDSALYLCASSWDGGTEAFFGQGTRLTVV.

This rearrangement joins TRBV20-1 to TRBJ1-2; D perhaps matches TRBD1 (6 bases). The V end lost 4 bases, the J end lost 2 bases, and 20 bases lay between the germline ends. Germline CDR1 and CDR2: DFQATT and SNEGSKA (reference sequence). This CDR3 comprises 16 residues. The CDR3 spells CSAIDFFRTANYGYTF. The CDR3 DNA reads as TGCAGTGCTATTGACTTTTTTCGGACAGCCAACTATGGCTACACCTTC.

The chain has TRBV4-2 and TRBJ1-1; no clear D gene. The CDR3 sequence is 17 residues long. Germline V CDR1 and CDR2: LGHNA, YNFKEQ. The V and J ends lost 1 base and 1 base respectively, with 16 bases between them. This CDR3 is CASSQGGRSFSNTEAFF. CDR3 coding DNA: TGTGCCAGCAGCCAAGGAGGAAGGAGCTTCTCGAACACTGAAGCTTTCTTT.

This chain uses TRBV7-8 with TRBJ1-5, with TRBD1 matching over 9 bases. The CDR3 is made up of 16 amino acids. Germline V lookup: CDR1 SGHVS, CDR2 FQNEAQ. V gave up 3 bases and J gave up 6 bases; unmatched junction bases: 9. CDR3 DNA sequence: TGTGCCAGCAGCTTGAGGGCGACAGGGGGTAGTCAGCCCCAGCATTTT. Protein: CASSLRATGGSQPQHF.

This clone appeared a single time. The V gene is TRBV20-1, the J gene TRBJ1-2; D ambiguous. This CDR3 comprises 11 residues. Trimming removed 6 bases from V and 6 bases from J, with 11 bases in between. The germline gives CDR1 DFQATT, CDR2 SNEGSKA (reference sequence). The CDR3 here is CSAPDGNGYTF. The DNA of the CDR3 is TGCAGTGCCCCTGACGGGAATGGCTACACCTTC.